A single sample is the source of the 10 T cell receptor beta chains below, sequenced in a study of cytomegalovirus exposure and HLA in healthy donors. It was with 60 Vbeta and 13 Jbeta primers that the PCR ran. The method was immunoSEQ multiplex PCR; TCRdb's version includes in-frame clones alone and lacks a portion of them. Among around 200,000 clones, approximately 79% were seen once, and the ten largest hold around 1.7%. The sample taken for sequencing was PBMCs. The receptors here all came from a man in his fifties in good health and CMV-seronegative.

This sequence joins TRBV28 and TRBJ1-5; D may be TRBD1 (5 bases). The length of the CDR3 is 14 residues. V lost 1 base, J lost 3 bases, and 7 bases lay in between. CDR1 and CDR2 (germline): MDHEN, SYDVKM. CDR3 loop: CASSLSGYNQPQHF. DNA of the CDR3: TGTGCCAGCAGTTTATCAGGGTACAATCAGCCCCAGCATTTT.

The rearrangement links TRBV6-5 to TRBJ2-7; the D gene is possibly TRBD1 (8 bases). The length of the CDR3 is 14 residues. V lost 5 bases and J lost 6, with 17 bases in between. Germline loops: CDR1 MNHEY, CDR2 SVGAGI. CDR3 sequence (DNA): TGTGCCAGCAGTAAAGACAGGGGAGGGTTCGAGCAGTACTTC. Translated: CASSKDRGGFEQYF.

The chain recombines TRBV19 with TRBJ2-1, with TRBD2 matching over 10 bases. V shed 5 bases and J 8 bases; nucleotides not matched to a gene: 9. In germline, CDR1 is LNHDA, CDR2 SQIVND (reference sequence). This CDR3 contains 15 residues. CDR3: CASSLPAGGPHEQFF. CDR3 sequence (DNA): TGTGCCAGTAGTTTGCCAGCGGGAGGGCCTCATGAGCAGTTCTTC.

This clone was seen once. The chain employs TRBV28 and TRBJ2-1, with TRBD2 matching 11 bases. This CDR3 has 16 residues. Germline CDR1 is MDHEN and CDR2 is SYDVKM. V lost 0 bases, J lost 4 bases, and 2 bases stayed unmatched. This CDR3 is CASSLWTSGTYNEQFF. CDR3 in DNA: TGTGCCAGCAGTTTATGGACTAGCGGGACATACAATGAGCAGTTCTTC.

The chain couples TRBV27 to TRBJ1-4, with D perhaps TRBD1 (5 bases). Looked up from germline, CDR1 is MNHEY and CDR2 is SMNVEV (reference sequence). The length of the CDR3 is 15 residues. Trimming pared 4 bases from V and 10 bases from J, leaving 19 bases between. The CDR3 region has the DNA TGTGCCAGCAGTTCATCGAAGCAAGACGGGGGAAAACTGTTTTTT. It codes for CASSSSKQDGGKLFF.

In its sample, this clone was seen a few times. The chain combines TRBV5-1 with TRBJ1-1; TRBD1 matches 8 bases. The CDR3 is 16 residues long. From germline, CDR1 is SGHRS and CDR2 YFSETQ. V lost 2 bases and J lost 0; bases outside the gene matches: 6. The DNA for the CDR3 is TGCGCCAGCAGCTTTATCGGGACAGGCTTGAACACTGAAGCTTTCTTT. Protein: CASSFIGTGLNTEAFF.

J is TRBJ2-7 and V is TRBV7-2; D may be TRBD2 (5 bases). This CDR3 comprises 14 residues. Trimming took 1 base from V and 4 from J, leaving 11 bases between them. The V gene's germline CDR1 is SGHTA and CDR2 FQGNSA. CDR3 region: CASSLGGSVYEQYF. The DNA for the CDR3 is TGTGCCAGCAGCTTAGGTGGTAGCGTTTACGAGCAGTACTTC.

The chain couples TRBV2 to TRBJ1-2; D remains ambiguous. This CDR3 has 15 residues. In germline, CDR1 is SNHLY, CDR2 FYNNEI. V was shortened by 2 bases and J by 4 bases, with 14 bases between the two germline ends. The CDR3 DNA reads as TGTGCCAGCAGTGAAAGGTGGCAGAGAGGCTATGGCTACACCTTC. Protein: CASSERWQRGYGYTF.

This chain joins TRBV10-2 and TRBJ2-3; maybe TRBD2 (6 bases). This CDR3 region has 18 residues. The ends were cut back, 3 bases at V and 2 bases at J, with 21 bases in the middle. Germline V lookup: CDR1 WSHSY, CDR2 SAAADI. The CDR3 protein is CASSESKYTGLSTDTQYF. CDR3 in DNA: TGCGCCAGCAGTGAATCCAAATACACGGGACTTTCCACAGATACGCAGTATTTT.

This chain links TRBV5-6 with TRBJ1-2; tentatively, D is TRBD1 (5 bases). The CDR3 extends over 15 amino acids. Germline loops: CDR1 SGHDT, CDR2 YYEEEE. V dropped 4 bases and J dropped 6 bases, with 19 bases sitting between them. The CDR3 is CASSAPRGGTNGYTF. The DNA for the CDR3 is TGTGCCAGCAGCGCTCCCCGCGGGGGAACTAATGGCTACACCTTC. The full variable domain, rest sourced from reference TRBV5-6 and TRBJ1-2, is DAGVTQSPTHLIKTRGQQVTLRCSPKSGHDTVSWYQQALGQGPQFIFQYYEEEERQRGNFPDRFSGHQFPNYSSELNVNALLLGDSALYLCASSAPRGGTNGYTFGSGTRLTVV.